A selection of T cell receptor beta chains follows, all from one sample in a study of beta chain features in type 1 diabetes. Generated by immunoSEQ multiplex PCR, the TCRdb table keeps only in-frame clones and is missing some. The sample records 250,000 or so clones, around 68% being singletons. The material sequenced was naive CD4+ T cells from blood. These TCRs come from a man aged 25-45 years in good health. Each CDR3 is given with its conserved first and last residue. The order of the fields is D gene, CDR3 length, J gene, clone size, V gene, CDR3 DNA, CDR3 protein. The D gene is left open where the match is weak. Some rows mark clone size as missing; the rest say once, few, many or name a class of expanded clone.

. | 14 | TRBJ1-2 | . | TRBV4-2 | TGTGCCAGCAGCCCCCTCCACGATGGCTATGGCTACACCTTC | CASSPLHDGYGYTF
TRBD2 | 18 | TRBJ2-1 | . | TRBV30 | TGTGCCTGGAGATACGGGACTAGCGGACCCCACTCCTACAATGAGCAGTTCTTC | CAWRYGTSGPHSYNEQFF
. | 15 | TRBJ1-6 | . | TRBV25-1 | TGTGCCAGCAGCCCGGACAATCGGTATAATTCACCCCTCCACTTT | CASSPDNRYNSPLHF
. | 17 | TRBJ2-5 | . | TRBV30 | TGTGCCTGGAGTGTACTAGACGCGCGGGCGACTCAAGAGACCCAGTACTTC | CAWSVLDARATQETQYF
TRBD1 | 17 | TRBJ1-1 | . | TRBV29-1 | TGCAGCGTTCGAAGTACTCCGGGACAGGGAGGGAACACTGAAGCTTTCTTT | CSVRSTPGQGGNTEAFF
TRBD2 | 17 | TRBJ2-5 | . | TRBV15 | TGTGCCACCAGGAGACCGGGACTAGCGGGAAGGGGAGAGACCCAGTACTTC | CATRRPGLAGRGETQYF
. | 17 | TRBJ2-5 | . | TRBV15 | TGTGCCACCAGCAGAGAGTACCCGACATTGAGTCGAGAGACCCAGTACTTC | CATSREYPTLSRETQYF
. | 13 | TRBJ1-1 | . | TRBV29-1 | TGCAGCGTGAAACAACCAGTAAACACTGAAGCTTTCTTT | CSVKQPVNTEAFF
TRBD1 | 14 | TRBJ1-5 | . | TRBV15 | TGTGCCACCAGCGGGCGGACAGGAAATCAGCCCCAGCATTTT | CATSGRTGNQPQHF
TRBD1 | 14 | TRBJ2-7 | . | TRBV27 | TGTGCCAGCAGAACGGGGACAGGGTCCTACGAGCAGTACTTC | CASRTGTGSYEQYF
TRBD2 | 16 | TRBJ2-3 | . | TRBV6-6 | TGTGCCACCTCCTTACTAGCGGGAGGGCCGGGAGATACGCAGTATTTT | CATSLLAGGPGDTQYF
. | 13 | TRBJ2-6 | . | TRBV29-1 | TGCAGCGTTCTACTCGCGGGGGCCAACGTCCTGACTTTC | CSVLLAGANVLTF
. | 12 | TRBJ2-2 | . | TRBV29-1 | TGCAGCGTTGCAACGAACACCGGGGAGCTGTTTTTT | CSVATNTGELFF
TRBD1 | 13 | TRBJ2-4 | . | TRBV6-5 | TGTGCCAGCAGTTGGGACAGGAGGAACATTCAGTACTTC | CASSWDRRNIQYF
TRBD1 | 13 | TRBJ2-7 | once | TRBV30 | TGTGCCTGGGGTTGGACAGGGAGGATCTCGCAGTACTTC | CAWGWTGRISQYF
. | 13 | TRBJ1-5 | . | TRBV30 | TGTGCCTGGAGTGGATCATTAAATCAGCCCCAGCATTTT | CAWSGSLNQPQHF